One TCR beta chain is described in this entry. The CDR3 consists of 14 residues. Germline loops: CDR1 MNHNS, CDR2 SASEGT. V was clipped by 6 bases and J by 7 bases, with 16 bases between them. This entry belongs to a study of T cell changes during pregnancy in multiple sclerosis. Assay: immunoSEQ multiplex PCR; the TCRdb copy retains only in-frame clones and omits some. The table includes about 70,000 clones, about nine tenths detected once. This material consisted of peripheral blood, taken in the first trimester of pregnancy. The rearrangement uses TRBV6-1 and TRBJ1-5; no clear D. The TCR sequence derives from a female donor with multiple sclerosis, enrolled in a pregnancy study. In DNA form, the CDR3 reads TGTGCCAGCAGGACGGCGGCGGGAGCCCAGCCCCAGCATTTT. Translation: CASRTAAGAQPQHF.